This is a list of T cell receptor beta chains from one sample in a study of cytomegalovirus exposure and HLA in healthy donors. Sequencing used immunoSEQ multiplex PCR; TCRdb keeps in-frame clones, though not all of them. Of 71,000 or so clones in the sample, 94% were seen once. The sequenced sample was PBMCs. The receptors originated from a woman aged 18-29 years in good health and CMV-seronegative. CDR3s include the opening cysteine and the closing phenylalanine or tryptophan. Each record gives: V gene, CDR3 protein.

>TRBV10-2
CASSELDREGETQYF
>TRBV2
CASTRQGNNEKLFF
>TRBV7-9
CASSSQGGTQYF
>TRBV7-8
CASSPYRARSNQPQHF
>TRBV2
CASMRGAFGYTF
>TRBV5-4
CASSFGLAGGFGELFF
>TRBV28
CASRPRTVNTGELFF
>TRBV2
CASRAGTGSRIVVEQFF
>TRBV5-1
CASSLAWALGYNEQFF
>TRBV6-4
CASSEGVKGGFRGTGELFF
>TRBV7-6
CASSLERRDRPGYGYTF
>TRBV27
CATKSLTGDGYTGELFF
>TRBV18
CASSPSDSPGPNYGYTF
>TRBV5-6
CASSLGTGRWNTIYF
>TRBV2
CASSEEWTGIEQYF
>TRBV30
CAWGPSSYEQYF
>TRBV27
CASSSRDSGGPLDLTGELFF
>TRBV25-1
CASSEGGFNQPQHF
>TRBV7-9
CASSLIQGELHEQYF
>TRBV6-1
CASPRQGNTEAFF
>TRBV11-3
CASSSPETRGTEAFF
>TRBV7-9
CASSLESVEQFF
>TRBV6-1
CASLRGPAGNTEAFF
>TRBV12-5
CASAAPGTGGEETQYF
>TRBV28
CASSLGQYYEQYF
>TRBV6-1
CASSEELAGSNEQFF
>TRBV10-1
CASSRSDGRGSYNEQFF